This TCR beta chain was observed in a study of T cell responses to AZD1222 COVID-19 vaccine. About the study: Whether given at about 4 or about 12 weeks, second doses were pooled.

Whole-study results and caveats: Spike was spanned by vaccine-associated CD4 TCRs, which were dominant at 160-218 and 743-854. The donor group comprised mostly white British people and more females; the analysis possibly underestimated clonal diversity.

To note about this clone: Its antigen is unidentified.

V was cut by 5 bases and J by 1 base, with 15 bases left in between. CDR3 length: 16 residues. The V gene's germline CDR1 is PRHDT and CDR2 FYEKMQ (reference sequence). The protocol was immunoSEQ multiplex PCR, while the TCRdb copy is restricted to in-frame clones and leaves out a portion. The sample lists around 120,000 clones, about nine tenths occurring once. The TCR was taken from an adult in good health. Material: peripheral blood, obtained on day 0 of AZD1222 vaccination. V gene TRBV13 combines with J gene TRBJ2-1; possible D gene TRBD2, 6 bases. The CDR3 coding sequence is TGTGCCAGCAGCCCTTTCACTAGCAATTCCTACAATGAGCAGTTCTTC. Its translation is CASSPFTSNSYNEQFF. Full variable domain (remainder filled in from reference TRBV13 and TRBJ2-1): AAGVIQSPRHLIKEKRETATLKCYPIPRHDTVYWYQQGPGQDPQFLISFYEKMQSDKGSIPDRFSAQQFSDYHSELNMSSLELGDSALYFCASSPFTSNSYNEQFFGPGTRLTVL.